Listed below are T cell receptor beta chains from one sample, sequenced in a study of cytomegalovirus exposure and HLA in healthy donors. Libraries were prepared by immunoSEQ multiplex PCR; TCRdb keeps only in-frame clonotypes and omits some of them. The sample shows 150,000 to 200,000 clones, around 85% of them seen only once. The sample was PBMCs. The receptors derive from a man in his fifties or sixties in good health and CMV-seronegative. CDR3s include the opening cysteine and the closing phenylalanine or tryptophan. The D gene is left open where the match is weak. Clone size is stated in some rows and not others, as once, few, many or a class when expanded.

NA	TRBJ1-4	TRBV21-1	few	CASSKDVVATNEKLFF	TGTGCCAGCAGCAAAGATGTCGTTGCAACTAATGAAAAACTGTTTTTT
NA	TRBJ2-3	TRBV30	NA	CALLNRGFTDTQYF	TGTGCCCTCCTGAACCGGGGTTTCACAGATACGCAGTATTTT
TRBD1	TRBJ1-6	TRBV5-1	NA	CASSSTKTSTGGDNSPLHF	TGCGCCAGCAGCTCGACGAAAACCTCGACAGGGGGCGACAATTCACCCCTCCACTTT
TRBD1	TRBJ2-7	TRBV11-1	NA	CASSYLDRGSSYEQYF	TGTGCCAGCAGCTACCTAGACAGGGGGAGCTCCTACGAGCAGTACTTC
TRBD1	TRBJ1-2	TRBV7-8	NA	CASSFNRGHYGYTF	TGTGCCAGCAGCTTCAACAGGGGGCACTATGGCTACACCTTC
TRBD2	TRBJ2-1	TRBV7-6	once	CASSRPTGGALEQFF	TGTGCCAGCAGCCGCCCCACGGGGGGGGCTTTGGAGCAGTTCTTC
TRBD2	TRBJ2-5	TRBV18	NA	CASSPRLAGELWGETQYF	TGTGCCAGCTCACCACGACTAGCGGGGGAACTTTGGGGAGAGACCCAGTACTTC
NA	TRBJ2-1	TRBV4-3	NA	CASSQAGGPHNEQFF	TGCGCCAGCAGCCAAGCCGGGGGGCCCCACAATGAGCAGTTCTTC
TRBD1	TRBJ2-7	TRBV5-1	once	CASQVGDRWDEQYF	TGCGCCTCCCAGGTGGGGGACAGGTGGGACGAGCAGTACTTC
TRBD1	TRBJ2-1	TRBV6-1	NA	CASSATGGSYNEQFF	TGTGCCAGCAGTGCTACAGGGGGCTCCTACAATGAGCAGTTCTTC
NA	TRBJ1-2	TRBV4-1	NA	CASSQDGERGGYTF	TGCGCCAGCAGCCAAGACGGGGAGAGGGGGGGCTACACCTTC
TRBD1	TRBJ1-5	TRBV12-5	NA	CASGRTGDNQPQHF	TGTGCTAGTGGCAGGACAGGTGACAATCAGCCCCAGCATTTT
NA	TRBJ2-5	TRBV7-6	NA	CASSSQGQTQYF	TGTGCCAGCAGCTCCCAGGGCCAGACCCAGTACTTC
NA	TRBJ1-3	TRBV9	few	CASSVGGGPGNTIYF	TGTGCCAGCAGCGTAGGGGGAGGGCCTGGAAACACCATATATTTT
NA	TRBJ1-4	TRBV12-5	NA	CASGLGGKNEKLFF	TGTGCTAGTGGTTTGGGAGGGAAAAATGAAAAACTGTTTTTT
TRBD1	TRBJ1-1	TRBV7-2	NA	CASSLGADRGTEAFF	TGTGCCAGCAGCTTAGGGGCGGACAGGGGCACTGAAGCTTTCTTT
TRBD2	TRBJ2-2	TRBV7-2	NA	CASSHMRLAGAGELFF	TGTGCCAGCAGCCACATGAGACTAGCGGGGGCCGGGGAGCTGTTTTTT
TRBD1	TRBJ1-2	TRBV5-4	NA	CASSKGGTGKANYGYTF	TGTGCCAGCAGCAAAGGAGGGACAGGGAAAGCTAACTATGGCTACACCTTC
NA	TRBJ1-6	TRBV18	NA	CASSPPKRDGSSYNSPLHF	TGTGCCAGCTCACCACCAAAAAGGGACGGGAGCTCCTATAATTCACCCCTCCACTTT
NA	TRBJ1-4	TRBV7-2	NA	CASSLAGRATNEKLFF	TGTGCCAGCAGCTTAGCGGGGAGGGCAACTAATGAAAAACTGTTTTTT
NA	TRBJ2-5	TRBV5-1	NA	CASSLGAGQETQYF	TGCGCCAGCAGCTTGGGGGCCGGACAAGAGACCCAGTACTTC
TRBD1	TRBJ1-1	TRBV27	NA	CASSQTGRTEAFF	TGTGCCAGCAGCCAGACAGGGAGGACTGAAGCTTTCTTT
NA	TRBJ1-4	TRBV5-1	NA	CASSPLGEGEKLFF	TGCGCCAGCAGCCCGTTGGGGGAGGGTGAAAAACTGTTTTTT
NA	TRBJ1-2	TRBV7-9	NA	CSSSLEAGDGYTF	TGTTCCAGCAGCTTAGAGGCAGGGGATGGCTACACCTTC
NA	TRBJ1-6	TRBV4-3	NA	CASSQDGVISPLHF	TGCGCCAGCAGCCAAGACGGGGTAATTTCACCCCTCCACTTT
TRBD1	TRBJ2-3	TRBV6-1	NA	CASRQYRGRTDTQYF	TGTGCCAGCAGACAATACAGGGGACGCACAGATACGCAGTATTTT
TRBD1	TRBJ1-2	TRBV25-1	NA	CASSEFSGQGIYGYTF	TGTGCCAGCAGTGAATTTTCCGGACAGGGAATCTATGGCTACACCTTC
TRBD1	TRBJ1-6	TRBV5-4	NA	CASSLTTGFNSPLHF	TGTGCCAGCAGCTTGACGACAGGGTTTAATTCACCCCTCCACTTT
NA	TRBJ2-7	TRBV6-5	NA	CATRRGGEQYF	TGTGCCACCCGTAGGGGCGGCGAGCAGTACTTC
TRBD1	TRBJ1-2	TRBV6-1	few	CASRGDRGYGYTF	TGTGCCAGCAGGGGGGACAGGGGCTATGGCTACACCTTC
TRBD1	TRBJ1-4	TRBV9	NA	CASSVGQGSEKLFF	TGTGCCAGCAGCGTAGGACAGGGGAGTGAAAAACTGTTTTTT
TRBD2	TRBJ2-2	TRBV2	NA	CASRVGGEAGELFF	TGTGCCAGCAGGGTGGGGGGGGAAGCCGGGGAGCTGTTTTTT